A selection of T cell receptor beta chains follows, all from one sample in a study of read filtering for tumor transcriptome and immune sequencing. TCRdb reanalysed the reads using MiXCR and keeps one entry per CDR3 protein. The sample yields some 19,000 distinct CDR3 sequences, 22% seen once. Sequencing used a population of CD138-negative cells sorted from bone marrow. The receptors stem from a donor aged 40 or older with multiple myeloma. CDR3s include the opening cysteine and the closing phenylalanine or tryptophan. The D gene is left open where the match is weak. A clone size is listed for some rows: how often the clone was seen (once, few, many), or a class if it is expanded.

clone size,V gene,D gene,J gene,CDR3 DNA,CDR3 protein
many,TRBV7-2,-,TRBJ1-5,TGTGCCAGCAGCTTAGTGGGGGGCTTTGATCAGCCCCAGCATTTT,CASSLVGGFDQPQHF
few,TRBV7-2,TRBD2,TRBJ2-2,TGTGCCAGCAGCTCAGCGGGACTAGCGGGCACCGGGGAGCTGTTTTTT,CASSSAGLAGTGELFF
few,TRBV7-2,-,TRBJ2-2,TGTGCCAGCAGCTTATTGATGGGACAGAACACCGGGGAGCTGTTTTTT,CASSLLMGQNTGELFF
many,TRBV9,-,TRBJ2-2,TGTGCCAGCAGCGTAGCTGCAGGGAACGGGGAGCTGTTTTTT,CASSVAAGNGELFF
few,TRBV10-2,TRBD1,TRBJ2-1,TGCGCCAGCAGTGAGCGACAGGGAATGAATGAGCAGTTCTTC,CASSERQGMNEQFF
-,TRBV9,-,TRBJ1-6,TGTGCCAGCAGCGCCCGGGACTGGGAGAGGTCACCCCTCCACTTT,CASSARDWERSPLHF
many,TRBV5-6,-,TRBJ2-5,TGTGCCAGCAGCTTGGTCGGTGTCAGCGACTCCCAAGAGACCCAGTACTTC,CASSLVGVSDSQETQYF
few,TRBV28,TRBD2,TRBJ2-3,TGTGCCAGCAGGTCCACCTTAGGCGGGAGGGCCGAGAGCACAGATACGCAGTATTTT,CASRSTLGGRAESTDTQYF
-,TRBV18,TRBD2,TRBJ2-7,TGTGCCAGCTCACCACCGAGCGGGAGATCCTACGAGCAGTACTTC,CASSPPSGRSYEQYF
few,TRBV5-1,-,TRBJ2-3,TGCGCCAGCAGCTTGGATCCCACAGATACGCAGTATTTT,CASSLDPTDTQYF
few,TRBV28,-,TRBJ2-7,TGTGCCAGCAGTTTTTTTAGGTACTTC,CASSFFRYF
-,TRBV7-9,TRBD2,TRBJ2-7,TGTGCCAGCAGCTTACGGGGACTAAAGGTCGACGAGCAGTACTTC,CASSLRGLKVDEQYF
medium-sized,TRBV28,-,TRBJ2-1,TGTGCCAGCAGTTTGAGAGGGAGTGAAGACAATGAGCAGTTCTTC,CASSLRGSEDNEQFF
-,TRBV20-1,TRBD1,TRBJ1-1,TGCAGTGCTCCTGGACAGGGAGGCACTGAAGCTTTCTTT,CSAPGQGGTEAFF
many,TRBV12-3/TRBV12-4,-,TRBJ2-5,TGTGCCAGCAGCTTGCAGGGGAAAGAGACCCAGTACTTC,CASSLQGKETQYF
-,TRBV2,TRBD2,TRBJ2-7,TGTGCCAGCAGTGGCACCTGGACTAGCGGAAAGAGCTTC,CASSGTWTSGKSF
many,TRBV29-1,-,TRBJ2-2,TGCAGCGTTGTACTCGAGAACACCGGGGAGCTGTTTTTT,CSVVLENTGELFF
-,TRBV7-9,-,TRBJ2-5,TGTGCCAGCACCAAAATAGGCCAAGAGACCCAGTACTTC,CASTKIGQETQYF
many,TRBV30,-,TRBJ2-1,TGTGCCTGGAGTGTTTCATTAAGGTCCATGGGGTACAATGAGCAGTTCTTC,CAWSVSLRSMGYNEQFF
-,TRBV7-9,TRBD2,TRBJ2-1,TGTGCCAGCAGCTTAAGAGGGGCGGGGGTAATTGTTAGGGCATATGAGCAGTTCTTC,CASSLRGAGVIVRAYEQFF
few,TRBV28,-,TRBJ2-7,TGTGCCAGCAGTTTATCGGGAGCAGGCGAGCAGTACTTC,CASSLSGAGEQYF
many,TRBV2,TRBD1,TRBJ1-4,TGTGCCAGCCGCCCCGGGACAGGGATAGAAAAACTGTTTTTT,CASRPGTGIEKLFF
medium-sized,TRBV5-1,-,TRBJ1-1,TGCGCCAGCAGCTTAAGGAGTGTACAGACGAACACTGAAGCTTTCTTT,CASSLRSVQTNTEAFF
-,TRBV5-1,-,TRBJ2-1,TGCGCCAGCACGGAGGACGGGGCCTACAATGAGCAGTTCTTC,CASTEDGAYNEQFF
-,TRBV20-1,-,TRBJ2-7,TGCAGTGCTAGAAACACCGTGGGGGAGCAGTACTTC,CSARNTVGEQYF
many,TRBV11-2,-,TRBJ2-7,TGTGCCAGCAGCGCCGGACGGTTGGGGATCTACGAGCAGTACTTC,CASSAGRLGIYEQYF
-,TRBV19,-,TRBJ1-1,TGTGCCAGTAGAACAGGGCGAGGAAACACTGAAGCTTTCTTT,CASRTGRGNTEAFF
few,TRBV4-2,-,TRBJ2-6,TGTGCCAGCAGTCTTCCGTGGGGGTCTGGGGCCAACGTCCTGACTTTC,CASSLPWGSGANVLTF
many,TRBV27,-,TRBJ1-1,TGTGCCACCCGGACAGCGAACACTGAAGCTTTCTTT,CATRTANTEAFF
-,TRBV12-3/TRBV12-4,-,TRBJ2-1,TGTGCCAGCAGTTTAGGTGTCGGGACTTTGGGCTCCTACAATGAGCAGTTCTTC,CASSLGVGTLGSYNEQFF
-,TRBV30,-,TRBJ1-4,TGTGCCTCCGGGGACCGTAATGAAAAACTGTTTTTT,CASGDRNEKLFF
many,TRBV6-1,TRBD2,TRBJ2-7,TGTGCCAGCAGCCCGGGACTAGCGGGAGGCCCTACCACCTACGAGCAGTACTTC,CASSPGLAGGPTTYEQYF
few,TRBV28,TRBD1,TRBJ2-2,TGTGCCAGCAGTTTTACGGGACAGACGAACACCGGGGAGCTGTTTTTT,CASSFTGQTNTGELFF
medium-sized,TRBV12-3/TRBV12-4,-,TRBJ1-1,TGTGCCAGCAGGCGAACCGGGACGGATTATGAAGCTTTCTTT,CASRRTGTDYEAFF
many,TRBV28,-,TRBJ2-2,TGTGCCAGCAGTCCCTATTCGAACACCGGGGAGCTGTTTTTT,CASSPYSNTGELFF
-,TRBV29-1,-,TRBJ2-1,TGCAGCGTTGGGACTTTATACGACAATGAGCAGTTCTTC,CSVGTLYDNEQFF
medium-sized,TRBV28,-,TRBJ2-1,TGTGCCAGCAGTGACTATAGCTCCTACAATGAGCAGTTCTTC,CASSDYSSYNEQFF
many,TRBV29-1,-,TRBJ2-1,TGCAGTGGCACGGGTAGCTCCTACAATGAGCAGTTCTTC,CSGTGSSYNEQFF
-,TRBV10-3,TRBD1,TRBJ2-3,TGTGCCATCAGTGAGAGCGGGACAGGGAGGCTTGTGCCTAGCACAGATACGCAGTATTTT,CAISESGTGRLVPSTDTQYF
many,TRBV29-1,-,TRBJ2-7,TGCAGCGTGGGGGCATTCGACGAGCAGTACTTC,CSVGAFDEQYF
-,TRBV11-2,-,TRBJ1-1,TGTGCCAGCAGCTTGCCGGGGGCGGGAAGTTTCTTT,CASSLPGAGSFF
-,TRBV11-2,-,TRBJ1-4,TGTGCCAGCAGCCCACTCACAGGGTCGGCCGAAAATGAAAAACTGTTTTTT,CASSPLTGSAENEKLFF
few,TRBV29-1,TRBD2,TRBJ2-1,TGCAGCGCTGAAGGGACTAGCGGGAGTAGGTACAATGAGCAGTTCTTC,CSAEGTSGSRYNEQFF
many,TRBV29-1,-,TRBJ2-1,TGCAGCGTTGAACCCCGGGGGAGCTCCTACAATGAGCAGTTCTTC,CSVEPRGSSYNEQFF
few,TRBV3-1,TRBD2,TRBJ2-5,TGTGCCAGCAGTCGGACTAGCGGGAGTTGGGAAGAGACCCAGTACTTC,CASSRTSGSWEETQYF
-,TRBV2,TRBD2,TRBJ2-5,TGTGCCAGCAGTGAATTTTCGGGAGGGCTAATCGGGGAGACCCAGTACTTC,CASSEFSGGLIGETQYF
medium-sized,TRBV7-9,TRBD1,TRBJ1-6,TGTGCCAGCAGCGTAATCGGACAGGGGGCTGCTAATTCACCCCTCCACTTT,CASSVIGQGAANSPLHF
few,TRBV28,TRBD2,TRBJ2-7,TGTGCCAGCAGTTTAACCGCTAGCGGGAGTGACGAGCAGTACTTC,CASSLTASGSDEQYF
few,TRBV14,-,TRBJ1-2,TGTGCCAGCAGCCAAGATCGGGGCAGACAAAGTAACTATGGCTACACCTTC,CASSQDRGRQSNYGYTF